The clone carrying this TCR beta chain was counted only a few times. This CDR3 region has 13 residues. Germline CDR1 and CDR2: MNHNS and SASEGT. The germline V and J ends were trimmed by 5 bases and 1 base, with 9 bases remaining between them. The data were obtained in a study of cytomegalovirus exposure and HLA in healthy donors. The PCR used 60 Vbeta and 13 Jbeta primers. Produced via immunoSEQ multiplex PCR; TCRdb's table is partial and in-frame only. The sample consists of more than 95,000 clones, over 60% of them appearing once. The sample was PBMCs. This receptor was obtained from a man aged 60 to 69 in good health and CMV-seropositive. The chain links TRBV6-1 to TRBJ2-7; D gene uncertain. DNA of the CDR3: TGTGCCAGCAGTTATTCTAATTCCTACGAGCAGTACTTC. It encodes CASSYSNSYEQYF.